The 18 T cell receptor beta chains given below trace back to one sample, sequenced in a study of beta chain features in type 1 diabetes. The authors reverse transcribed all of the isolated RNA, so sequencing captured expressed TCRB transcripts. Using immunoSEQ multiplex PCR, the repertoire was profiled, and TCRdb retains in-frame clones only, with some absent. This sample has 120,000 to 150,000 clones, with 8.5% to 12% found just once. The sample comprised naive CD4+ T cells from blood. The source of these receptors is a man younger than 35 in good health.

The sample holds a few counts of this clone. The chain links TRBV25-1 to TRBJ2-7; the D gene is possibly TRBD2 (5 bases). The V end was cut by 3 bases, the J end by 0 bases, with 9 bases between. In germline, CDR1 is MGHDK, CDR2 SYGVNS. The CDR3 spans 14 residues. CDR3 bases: TGTGCCAGCAGTGACCCTGGAGGCTCCTACGAGCAGTACTTC. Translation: CASSDPGGSYEQYF.

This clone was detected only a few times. CDR3 loop: CASSLGGGSPQHF. CDR3 sequence (DNA): TGTGCCAGCAGCTTGGGGGGGGGTTCCCCCCAGCATTTT. The genes are TRBV11-2 and TRBJ1-5, with D possibly matching TRBD1 (5 bases). This CDR3 spans 13 amino acids. Trimming left V 3 bases short and J 10 bases short, with 13 bases between. Germline V gene sequence: CDR1 SGHAT, CDR2 FQNNGV.

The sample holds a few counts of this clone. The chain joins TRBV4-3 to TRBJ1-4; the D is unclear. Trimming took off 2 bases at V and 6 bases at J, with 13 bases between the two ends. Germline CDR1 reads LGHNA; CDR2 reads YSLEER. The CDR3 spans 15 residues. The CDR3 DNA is TGCGCCAGCAGCCAACGACCCTCCGGGGATGAAAAACTGTTTTTT. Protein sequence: CASSQRPSGDEKLFF.

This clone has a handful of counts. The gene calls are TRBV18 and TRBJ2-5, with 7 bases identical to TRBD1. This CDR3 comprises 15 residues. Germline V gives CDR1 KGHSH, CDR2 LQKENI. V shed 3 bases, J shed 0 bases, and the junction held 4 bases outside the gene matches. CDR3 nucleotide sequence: TGTGCCAGCTCACCTAGGGGGCCGTACCAAGAGACCCAGTACTTC. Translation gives CASSPRGPYQETQYF.

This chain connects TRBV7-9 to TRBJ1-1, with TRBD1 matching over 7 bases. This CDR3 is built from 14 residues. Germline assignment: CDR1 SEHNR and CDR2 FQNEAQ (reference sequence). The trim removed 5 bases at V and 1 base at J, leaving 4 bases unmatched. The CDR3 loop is CASSPTGRNTEAFF. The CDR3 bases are TGTGCCAGCAGCCCGACAGGGAGGAACACTGAAGCTTTCTTT.

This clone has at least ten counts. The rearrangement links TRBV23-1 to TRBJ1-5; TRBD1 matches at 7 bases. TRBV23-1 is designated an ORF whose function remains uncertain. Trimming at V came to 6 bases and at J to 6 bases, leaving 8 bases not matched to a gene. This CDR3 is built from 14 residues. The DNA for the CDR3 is TGCGCCAGCAGCAAGGAGGGGGCCGGTCAGCCCCAGCATTTT. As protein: CASSKEGAGQPQHF.

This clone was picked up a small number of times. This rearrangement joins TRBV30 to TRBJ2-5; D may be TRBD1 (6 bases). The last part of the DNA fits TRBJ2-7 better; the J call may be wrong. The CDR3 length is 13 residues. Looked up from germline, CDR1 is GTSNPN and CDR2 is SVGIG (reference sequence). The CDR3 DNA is TGTGCCTGGACCCAGGGGAATCGCTACGAGCAGTACTTC. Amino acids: CAWTQGNRYEQYF.

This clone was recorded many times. CDR3: CASSRGIPSYEQYF. In nucleotides, the CDR3 is TGCGCCAGCAGCCGCGGGATCCCTTCCTACGAGCAGTACTTC. J is TRBJ2-7 and V is TRBV4-3; weak D call: TRBD2 (6 bases). The ends were cut back, 4 bases at V and 1 base at J, with 11 bases in the middle. Germline V gene lookup returns CDR1 LGHNA and CDR2 YSLEER. CDR3 length: 14 amino acids.

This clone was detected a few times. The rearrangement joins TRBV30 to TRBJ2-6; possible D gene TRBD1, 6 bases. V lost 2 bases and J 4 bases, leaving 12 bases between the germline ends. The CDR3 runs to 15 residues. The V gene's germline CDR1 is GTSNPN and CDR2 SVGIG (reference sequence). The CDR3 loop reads CAWSRTGSGANVLTF. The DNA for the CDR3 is TGTGCCTGGAGTAGAACAGGGTCCGGGGCCAACGTCCTGACTTTC.

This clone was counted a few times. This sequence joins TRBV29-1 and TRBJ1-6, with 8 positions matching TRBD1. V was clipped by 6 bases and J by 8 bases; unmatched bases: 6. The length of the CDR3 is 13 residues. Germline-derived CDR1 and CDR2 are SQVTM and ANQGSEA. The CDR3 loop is CSVGQGVDSPLHF. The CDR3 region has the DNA TGCAGCGTCGGACAGGGAGTTGATTCACCCCTCCACTTT.

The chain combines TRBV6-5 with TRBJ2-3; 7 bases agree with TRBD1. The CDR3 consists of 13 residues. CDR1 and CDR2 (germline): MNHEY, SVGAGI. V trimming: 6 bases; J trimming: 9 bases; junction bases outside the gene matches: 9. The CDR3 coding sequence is TGTGCCAGCAGGCCACATACAGGGGCCACGCAGTATTTT. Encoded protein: CASRPHTGATQYF.

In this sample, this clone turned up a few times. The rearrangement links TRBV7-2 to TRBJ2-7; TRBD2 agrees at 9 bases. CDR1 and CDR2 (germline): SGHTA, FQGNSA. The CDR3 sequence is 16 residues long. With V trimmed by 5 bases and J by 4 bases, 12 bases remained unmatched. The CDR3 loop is CASSTSSGGVIYEQYF. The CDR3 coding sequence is TGTGCCAGCAGCACAAGTAGCGGGGGCGTAATTTACGAGCAGTACTTC.

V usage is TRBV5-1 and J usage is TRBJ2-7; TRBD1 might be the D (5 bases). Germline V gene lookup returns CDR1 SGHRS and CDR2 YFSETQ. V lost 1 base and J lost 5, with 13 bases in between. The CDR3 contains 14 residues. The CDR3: CASSLFRVGDEQYF. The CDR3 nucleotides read TGCGCCAGCAGCTTGTTCAGGGTTGGCGACGAGCAGTACTTC.

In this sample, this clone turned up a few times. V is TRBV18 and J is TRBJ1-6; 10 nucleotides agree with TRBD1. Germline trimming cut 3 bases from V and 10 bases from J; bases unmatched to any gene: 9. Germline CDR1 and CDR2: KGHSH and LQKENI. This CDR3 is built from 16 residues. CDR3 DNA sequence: TGTGCCAGCTCACCGCCGGGACAGGGGTTACGGTCACCCCTCCACTTT. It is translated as CASSPPGQGLRSPLHF.

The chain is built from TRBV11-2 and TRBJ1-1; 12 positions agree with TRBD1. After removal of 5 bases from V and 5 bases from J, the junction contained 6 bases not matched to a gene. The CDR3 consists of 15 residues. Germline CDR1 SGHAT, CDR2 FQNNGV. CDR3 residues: CASSPGQGAWTEAFF. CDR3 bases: TGTGCCAGCAGCCCGGGACAGGGGGCCTGGACTGAAGCTTTCTTT.

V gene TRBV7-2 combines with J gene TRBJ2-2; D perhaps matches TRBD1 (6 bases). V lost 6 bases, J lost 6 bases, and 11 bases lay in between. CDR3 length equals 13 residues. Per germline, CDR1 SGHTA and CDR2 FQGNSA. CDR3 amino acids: CASRQTGPGELFF. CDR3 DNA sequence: TGTGCCAGCAGGCAAACAGGGCCCGGGGAGCTGTTTTTT.

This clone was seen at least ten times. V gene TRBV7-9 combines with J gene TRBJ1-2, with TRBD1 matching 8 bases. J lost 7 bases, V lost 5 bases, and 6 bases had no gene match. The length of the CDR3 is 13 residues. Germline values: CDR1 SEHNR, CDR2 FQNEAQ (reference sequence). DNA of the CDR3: TGTGCCAGCAGCCCCCGGACAGGGTTTGGCTACACCTTC. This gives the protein CASSPRTGFGYTF.

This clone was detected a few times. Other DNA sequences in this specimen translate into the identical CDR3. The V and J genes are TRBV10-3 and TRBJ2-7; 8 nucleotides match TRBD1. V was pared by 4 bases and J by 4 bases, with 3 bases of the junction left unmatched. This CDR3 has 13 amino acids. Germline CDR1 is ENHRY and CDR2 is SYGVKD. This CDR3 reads CAISGQGPYEQYF. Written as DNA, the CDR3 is TGTGCCATCAGTGGACAGGGGCCTTACGAGCAGTACTTC.